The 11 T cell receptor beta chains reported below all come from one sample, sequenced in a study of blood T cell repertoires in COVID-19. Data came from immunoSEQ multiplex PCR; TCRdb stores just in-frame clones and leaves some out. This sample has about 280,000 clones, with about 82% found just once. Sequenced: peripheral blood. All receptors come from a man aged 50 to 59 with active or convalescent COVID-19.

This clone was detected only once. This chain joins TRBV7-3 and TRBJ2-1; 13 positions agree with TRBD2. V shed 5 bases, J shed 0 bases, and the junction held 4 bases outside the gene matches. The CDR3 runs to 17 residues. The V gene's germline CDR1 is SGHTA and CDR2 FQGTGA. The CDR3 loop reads CASSPTSGRISYNEQFF. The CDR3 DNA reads TGTGCCAGCAGCCCGACTAGCGGGAGGATCTCCTACAATGAGCAGTTCTTC.

CDR3 residues: CASSVPRQGGEKLFF. In DNA form, the CDR3 reads TGTGCCAGCAGCGTACCCCGACAGGGTGGTGAAAAACTGTTTTTT. This chain joins TRBV28 and TRBJ1-4; 7 positions match TRBD1. V lost 6 bases and J lost 7; bases outside the gene matches: 11. This CDR3 comprises 15 residues. The germline V gene has CDR1 MDHEN and CDR2 SYDVKM. Looking up the rest from reference TRBV28 and TRBJ1-4 gives the full variable domain: DVKVTQSSRYLVKRTGEKVFLECVQDMDHENMFWYRQDPGLGLRLIYFSYDVKMKEKGDIPEGYSVSREKKERFSLILESASTNQTSMYLCASSVPRQGGEKLFFGSGTQLSVL.

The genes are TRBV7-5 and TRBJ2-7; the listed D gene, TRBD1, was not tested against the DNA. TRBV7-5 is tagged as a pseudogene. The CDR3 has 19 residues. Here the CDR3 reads CVRSSSPGQGARFVYEQYF. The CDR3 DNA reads TGTGTCAGAAGCTCGAGCCCGGGACAGGGGGCGCGGTTCGTCTACGAGCAGTACTTC.

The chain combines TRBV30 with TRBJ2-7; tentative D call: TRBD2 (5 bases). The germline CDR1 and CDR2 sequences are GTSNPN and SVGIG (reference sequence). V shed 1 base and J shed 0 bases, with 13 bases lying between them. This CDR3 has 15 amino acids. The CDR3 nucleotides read TGTGCCTGGAGTGAGCTAGGGAGTAGCTCCTACGAGCAGTACTTC. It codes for CAWSELGSSSYEQYF.

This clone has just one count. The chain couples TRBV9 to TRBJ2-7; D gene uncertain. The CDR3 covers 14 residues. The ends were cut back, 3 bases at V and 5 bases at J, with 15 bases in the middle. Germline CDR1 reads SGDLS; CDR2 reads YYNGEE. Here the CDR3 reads CASSAGNSHDEQYF. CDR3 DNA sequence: TGTGCCAGCAGCGCAGGTAACAGCCACGACGAGCAGTACTTC.

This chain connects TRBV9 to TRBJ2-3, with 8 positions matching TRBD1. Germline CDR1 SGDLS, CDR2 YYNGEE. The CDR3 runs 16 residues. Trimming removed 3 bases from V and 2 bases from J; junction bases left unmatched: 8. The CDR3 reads CASSARTGKLTDTQYF. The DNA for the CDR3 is TGTGCCAGCAGCGCACGGACAGGGAAGCTCACAGATACGCAGTATTTT.

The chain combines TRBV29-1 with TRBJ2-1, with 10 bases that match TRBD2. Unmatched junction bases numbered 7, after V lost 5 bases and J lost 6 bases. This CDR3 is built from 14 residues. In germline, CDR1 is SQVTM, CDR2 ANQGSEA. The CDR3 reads CSVSASGSSNEQFF. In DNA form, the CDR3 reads TGCAGCGTTTCGGCTAGCGGGAGTTCCAATGAGCAGTTCTTC.

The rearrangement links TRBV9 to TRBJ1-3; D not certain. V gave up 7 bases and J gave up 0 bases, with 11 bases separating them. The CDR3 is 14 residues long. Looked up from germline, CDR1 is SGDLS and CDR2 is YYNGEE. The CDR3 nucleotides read TGTGCCAGCGGCAGATCCCACTCTGGAAACACCATATATTTT. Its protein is CASGRSHSGNTIYF.

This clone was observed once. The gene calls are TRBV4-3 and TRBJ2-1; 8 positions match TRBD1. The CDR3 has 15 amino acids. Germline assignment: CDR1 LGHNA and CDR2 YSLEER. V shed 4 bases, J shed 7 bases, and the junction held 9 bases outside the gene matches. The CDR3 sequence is CASSPGQGAWNEQFF. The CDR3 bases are TGCGCCAGCAGCCCTGGACAGGGAGCTTGGAATGAGCAGTTCTTC.

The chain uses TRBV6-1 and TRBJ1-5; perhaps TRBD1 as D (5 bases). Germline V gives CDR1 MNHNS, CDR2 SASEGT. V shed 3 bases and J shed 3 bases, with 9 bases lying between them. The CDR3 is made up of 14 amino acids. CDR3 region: CASSEGHTNQPQHF. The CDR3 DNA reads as TGTGCCAGCAGTGAGGGGCATACCAATCAGCCCCAGCATTTT.

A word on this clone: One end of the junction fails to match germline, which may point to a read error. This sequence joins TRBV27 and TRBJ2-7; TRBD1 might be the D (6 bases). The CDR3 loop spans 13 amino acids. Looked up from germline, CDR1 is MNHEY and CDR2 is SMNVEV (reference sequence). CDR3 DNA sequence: TGTGCCAGCAGTTTAAGGGCAGGGGTATCCTTCAGATTC. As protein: CASSLRAGVSFRF.